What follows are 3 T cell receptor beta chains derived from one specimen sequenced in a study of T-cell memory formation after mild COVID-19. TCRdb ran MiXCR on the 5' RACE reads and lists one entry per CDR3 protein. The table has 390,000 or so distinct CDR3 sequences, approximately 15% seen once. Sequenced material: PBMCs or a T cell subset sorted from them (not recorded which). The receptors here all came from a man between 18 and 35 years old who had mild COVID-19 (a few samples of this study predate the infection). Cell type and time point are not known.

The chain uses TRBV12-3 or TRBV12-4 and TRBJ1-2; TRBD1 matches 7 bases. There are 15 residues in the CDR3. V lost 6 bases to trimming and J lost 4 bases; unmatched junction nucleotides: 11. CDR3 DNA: TGTGCCAGCAGAATAAGGGCAGGGGGTCCCTATGGCTACACCTTC. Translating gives CASRIRAGGPYGYTF.

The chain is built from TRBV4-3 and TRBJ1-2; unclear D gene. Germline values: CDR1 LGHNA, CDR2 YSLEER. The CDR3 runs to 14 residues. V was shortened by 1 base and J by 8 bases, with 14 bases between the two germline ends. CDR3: CASSQAAVPGGYTF. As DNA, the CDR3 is TGCGCCAGCAGCCAAGCAGCGGTTCCGGGGGGCTACACCTTC.

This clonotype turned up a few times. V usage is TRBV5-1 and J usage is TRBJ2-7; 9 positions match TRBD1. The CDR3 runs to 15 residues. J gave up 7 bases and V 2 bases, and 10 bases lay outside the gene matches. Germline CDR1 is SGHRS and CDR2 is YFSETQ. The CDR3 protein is CASSLPGQGIWEQYF. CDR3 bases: TGCGCCAGCAGCTTACCGGGACAGGGCATTTGGGAGCAGTACTTC.